Below, 25 T cell receptor beta chains from the same sample are listed, as sequenced in a study of blood T cell repertoires in COVID-19. Only in-frame clones appear in the TCRdb table, and some are missing; sequencing was by immunoSEQ multiplex PCR. Of roughly 250,000 clones detected, around nine tenths appear once; the ten largest clones hold 1.5% to 2%. Material: PBMCs or T cells enriched from blood (not recorded which). The origin of the receptors is a woman under 30 who had recovered from COVID-19.

This rearrangement joins TRBV5-4 to TRBJ2-3; D perhaps matches TRBD2 (6 bases). The length of the CDR3 is 15 residues. The ends were cut back, 4 bases at V and 6 bases at J, with 18 bases in the middle. Per germline, CDR1 SGHNT and CDR2 YYREEE (reference sequence). The CDR3 sequence: CASSRDFASVDTQYF. The CDR3 region has the DNA TGTGCCAGCAGCAGGGACTTCGCGTCCGTTGATACGCAGTATTTT.

The chain has TRBV12-3 or TRBV12-4 and TRBJ1-1; D ambiguous. This CDR3 region has 13 residues. V gave up 3 bases and J gave up 4 bases, with 9 bases separating them. This CDR3 reads CASSLMSGTEAFF. The CDR3 DNA is TGTGCCAGCAGTTTGATGTCGGGCACTGAAGCTTTCTTT.

This chain connects TRBV7-8 to TRBJ2-7; TRBD1 aligns across 8 bases. The ends lost 5 bases at V and 4 bases at J; junction bases unmatched: 7. This CDR3 is 14 amino acids long. The germline gives CDR1 SGHVS, CDR2 FQNEAQ. CDR3 sequence reads: CASSLGQGEYEQYF. For the CDR3, the DNA is TGTGCCAGCAGCCTCGGACAGGGAGAGTACGAGCAGTACTTC.

The gene calls are TRBV28 and TRBJ1-4; the D is unclear. V was pared by 2 bases and J by 4 bases, with 5 bases between. The CDR3 extends over 13 amino acids. The germline V gene encodes CDR1 MDHEN and CDR2 SYDVKM. CDR3: CASSLEFNEKLFF. CDR3 sequence (DNA): TGTGCCAGCAGTTTAGAGTTTAATGAAAAACTGTTTTTT.

The V and J genes are TRBV18 and TRBJ1-6; D perhaps matches TRBD1 (6 bases). Germline V gene data show CDR1 as KGHSH and CDR2 as LQKENI. Trimming cost V 6 bases and J 10 bases, with 19 bases left between them. CDR3 size: 15 residues. CDR3 nucleotides: TGTGCCAGCTCTCCGGGGAACAGGGATCTCTCACCCCTCCACTTT. Translated: CASSPGNRDLSPLHF. Looking up the rest from reference TRBV18 and TRBJ1-6 gives the full variable domain: NAGVMQNPRHLVRRRGQEARLRCSPMKGHSHVYWYRQLPEEGLKFMVYLQKENIIDESGMPKERFSAEFPKEGPSILRIQQVVRGDSAAYFCASSPGNRDLSPLHFGNGTRLTVT.

V and J are TRBV6-5 and TRBJ1-4; D call uncertain. Germline V gene lookup returns CDR1 MNHEY and CDR2 SVGAGI. V lost 4 bases to trimming and J lost 5 bases, with 14 bases between them. The CDR3 loop spans 15 amino acids. CDR3 DNA: TGTGCCAGCAGTTCGCTTGGGGAGCGCAATGAAAAACTGTTTTTT. This codes for CASSSLGERNEKLFF.

The rearrangement links TRBV7-3 to TRBJ2-5; 13 bases align to TRBD2. Germline CDR1 and CDR2: SGHTA and FQGTGA. V gave up 5 bases and J gave up 2 bases; unmatched junction bases: 5. This CDR3 contains 16 residues. Written as DNA, the CDR3 is TGTGCCAGCAGCCCCCCGGGACTAGCGGGGCAAGAGACCCAGTACTTC. This codes for CASSPPGLAGQETQYF.

This clone was recorded only once. The chain employs TRBV7-8 and TRBJ2-6, with 8 bases lining up with TRBD1. After removal of 3 bases from V and 2 bases from J, the junction contained 6 bases not matched to a gene. The germline V gene encodes CDR1 SGHVS and CDR2 FQNEAQ. This CDR3 has 17 residues. The CDR3 spells CASSFAGTGPGANVLTF. The DNA of the CDR3 is TGTGCCAGCAGCTTCGCCGGGACAGGCCCTGGGGCCAACGTCCTGACTTTC.

V is TRBV7-2 and J is TRBJ2-7, with TRBD2 matching 11 bases. This CDR3 contains 15 residues. V lost 8 bases to trimming and J lost 4 bases; unmatched junction nucleotides: 10. Germline CDR1 SGHTA, CDR2 FQGNSA. The CDR3 protein is CASGISGGAPYEQYF. CDR3 in DNA: TGTGCCAGCGGAATTAGCGGGGGGGCCCCTTACGAGCAGTACTTC.

The chain recombines TRBV2 with TRBJ2-1; 7 positions match TRBD2. The germline CDR1 and CDR2 sequences are SNHLY and FYNNEI. This CDR3 is 14 amino acids long. V shed 5 bases and J 1 base; nucleotides not matched to a gene: 2. In DNA, the CDR3 is TGTGCCAGCAGTCTGGGGGGGTCCTACAATGAGCAGTTCTTC. It specifies CASSLGGSYNEQFF. Using reference TRBV2 and TRBJ2-1 for the parts outside the CDR3, the full variable domain is EPEVTQTPSHQVTQMGQEVILRCVPISNHLYFYWYRQILGQKVEFLVSFYNNEISEKSEIFDDQFSVERPDGSNFTLKIRSTKLEDSAMYFCASSLGGSYNEQFFGPGTRLTVL.

The chain uses TRBV18 and TRBJ2-7; D gene ambiguous. V dropped 6 bases and J dropped 3 bases, with 12 bases sitting between them. The CDR3 has 13 amino acids. Germline CDR1 and CDR2: KGHSH and LQKENI. CDR3: CASSVDPYYEQYF. The CDR3 DNA sequence: TGTGCCAGCTCGGTAGATCCCTACTACGAGCAGTACTTC.

This sequence joins TRBV12-5 and TRBJ2-1, with a possible D match to TRBD2 (6 bases). Trimming left V 3 bases short and J 5 bases short, with 11 bases between. This CDR3 comprises 14 residues. Germline assignment: CDR1 LGHNT and CDR2 FRNRAP. The CDR3 region is CASGLAGTNNEQFF. The CDR3 DNA sequence: TGTGCTAGTGGTTTAGCGGGTACTAACAATGAGCAGTTCTTC.

The V and J genes are TRBV3-1 (or the pseudogene TRBV3-2) and TRBJ2-2; D is perhaps TRBD1 (5 bases). The CDR3 loop spans 12 amino acids. Trimming took off 7 bases at V and 8 bases at J, with 11 bases between the two ends. The germline CDR1 and CDR2 sequences are LGHDT and YNNKEL (reference sequence). The CDR3 bases are TGTGCCAGCACCTTTGACAGAGGGGAGCTGTTTTTT. Protein sequence: CASTFDRGELFF.

J is TRBJ2-3 and V is TRBV7-9, with 13 bases aligning to TRBD2. The trim removed 6 bases at V and 6 bases at J, leaving 6 bases unmatched. This CDR3 comprises 15 residues. Germline V CDR1 and CDR2: SEHNR, FQNEAQ (reference sequence). CDR3 protein: CASRQGLAGLDTQYF. CDR3 nucleotides: TGTGCCAGCAGGCAGGGACTAGCGGGGTTGGATACGCAGTATTTT. Full variable domain (rest looked up from reference TRBV7-9 and TRBJ2-3): DTGVSQNPRHKITKRGQNVTFRCDPISEHNRLYWYRQTLGQGPEFLTYFQNEAQLEKSRLLSDRFSAERPKGSFSTLEIQRTEQGDSAMYLCASRQGLAGLDTQYFGPGTRLTVL.

CDR3 protein: CASSGGRTNQPQHF. The CDR3 bases are TGTGCCAGCAGCGGCGGACGGACTAATCAGCCCCAGCATTTT. The rearrangement links TRBV6-2 or TRBV6-3 to TRBJ1-5, with D uncertain. V was cut by 6 bases and J by 4 bases, with 13 bases left in between. This CDR3 spans 14 amino acids. Germline CDR1 reads MNHEY; CDR2 reads SVGEGT.

The rearrangement joins TRBV20-1 to TRBJ2-1; no reliable D call. CDR3 size: 16 residues. Deletions cut 3 bases from V and 0 bases from J, with 15 bases between. Germline V gene data show CDR1 as DFQATT and CDR2 as SNEGSKA (reference sequence). The CDR3 DNA is TGCAGTGCTAGTTTTGGCTTCCGGAGCTCCTACAATGAGCAGTTCTTC. This sequence encodes CSASFGFRSSYNEQFF.

This clone was counted a few times. The chain couples TRBV29-1 to TRBJ2-7; no reliable D call. This CDR3 comprises 11 residues. Germline V gene sequence: CDR1 SQVTM, CDR2 ANQGSEA. The V end was cut by 4 bases, the J end by 2 bases, with 6 bases between. The CDR3 sequence is CSVARAYEQYF. The CDR3 bases are TGCAGCGTTGCTCGGGCCTACGAGCAGTACTTC.

Remarks on this clone: The same CDR3 arises from other DNA sequences in this sample as well. The chain is built from TRBV20-1 and TRBJ2-1, with D unclear. This CDR3 has 10 amino acids. Germline V gives CDR1 DFQATT, CDR2 SNEGSKA (reference sequence). The V end lost 5 bases, the J end lost 3 bases, and 2 bases lay between the germline ends. CDR3 loop: CSAYYNEQFF. The CDR3, as DNA: TGCAGTGCTTACTACAATGAGCAGTTCTTC.

The chain carries TRBV10-3 and TRBJ2-3, with 10 bases fitting TRBD1. The CDR3 loop spans 14 amino acids. Germline CDR1 and CDR2: ENHRY and SYGVKD. V trimming: 7 bases; J trimming: 1 base; junction bases outside the gene matches: 2. CDR3 in amino acids: CAITGTGGTDTQYF. The DNA for the CDR3 is TGTGCCATCACCGGGACAGGGGGCACAGATACGCAGTATTTT.

The chain is built from TRBV3-1 (or the pseudogene TRBV3-2) and TRBJ1-4; 8 bases align to TRBD1. The germline gives CDR1 LGHDT, CDR2 YNNKEL (reference sequence). Trimming removed 3 bases from V and 8 bases from J; junction bases left unmatched: 11. This CDR3 is built from 16 residues. The CDR3: CASSQIWTGTWEKLFF. As DNA, the CDR3 is TGTGCCAGCAGCCAGATTTGGACAGGGACTTGGGAAAAACTGTTTTTT.

This chain links TRBV7-3 with TRBJ2-3; D uncertain. The germline V gene encodes CDR1 SGHTA and CDR2 FQGTGA. V was trimmed by 5 bases and J by 0 bases, leaving 9 bases between them. The CDR3 totals 14 residues. The DNA for the CDR3 is TGTGCCAGCAGCCCAATTTTTAGCACAGATACGCAGTATTTT. Its translation is CASSPIFSTDTQYF.

The chain links TRBV7-8 to TRBJ1-1, with 8 bases matching TRBD1. The germline CDR1 and CDR2 sequences are SGHVS and FQNEAQ. The V and J ends lost 2 bases and 1 base, in that order; junction bases with no gene match: 9. The CDR3 is 17 residues long. The chain's CDR3 is CASSLLDRGQGNTEAFF. CDR3 nucleotides: TGTGCCAGCAGCTTACTTGACAGGGGCCAGGGGAACACTGAAGCTTTCTTT.

This clone has a single count. The chain employs TRBV15 and TRBJ2-5; tentatively, D is TRBD1 (6 bases). Germline CDR1 reads LNHNV; CDR2 reads YYDKDF (reference sequence). The CDR3 has 16 amino acids. The ends were cut back, 1 base at V and 4 bases at J, with 16 bases in the middle. The CDR3: CATSRGSGDFTETQYF. The DNA of the CDR3 is TGTGCCACCAGCAGAGGGTCAGGGGATTTCACAGAGACCCAGTACTTC.

The chain recombines TRBV7-8 with TRBJ1-4; TRBD1 agrees at 10 bases. The CDR3 contains 15 residues. Unmatched junction bases numbered 6, after V lost 3 bases and J lost 8 bases. Looked up from germline, CDR1 is SGHVS and CDR2 is FQNEAQ. CDR3 sequence (DNA): TGTGCCAGCAGCTTGAGGGACAGGGGCCGGGAAAAACTGTTTTTT. It encodes CASSLRDRGREKLFF.

CDR3 amino acids: CASSLGFREKGYNEQFF. Written as DNA, the CDR3 is TGTGCCAGCAGCTTAGGGTTTCGGGAGAAAGGGTACAATGAGCAGTTCTTC. The chain carries TRBV11-2 and TRBJ2-1; perhaps TRBD2 as D (6 bases). This CDR3 has 17 amino acids. Germline lookup yields CDR1 SGHAT and CDR2 FQNNGV. The V and J ends lost 1 base and 4 bases respectively, with 17 bases between them.